This TCR beta chain was sequenced during a study of cytomegalovirus exposure and HLA in healthy donors. Between the trimmed V and J ends, which lost 0 bases and 10 bases, there was a span of 15 bases. CDR1 LGHNA and CDR2 YNFKEQ come from the germline V gene. The CDR3 loop spans 14 amino acids. Primers for the PCR totalled 60 Vbeta and 13 Jbeta. The data were produced by immunoSEQ multiplex PCR, yet TCRdb's version contains in-frame clones alone and is incomplete. Of 150,000 to 200,000 clones listed, around four fifths were seen once; the top ten hold over 3%. This clone has more than one count but fewer than ten. Antigen specificity is unknown. Study-wide points: At a 0.05 false discovery rate, a later analysis found some 18,000 TCR beta sequences to be associated with HLA alleles. By a later analysis, the bulk of CMV-associated TCR beta chains appeared HLA-restricted.

The receptor's source is a female donor in good health and CMV-seronegative. The sample comprised PBMCs. The chain couples TRBV4-2 to TRBJ1-1; D might be TRBD1 (6 bases). The CDR3: CASSQELDSQVAFF. CDR3 nucleotide sequence: TGTGCCAGCAGCCAAGAACTGGACAGCCAGGTAGCTTTCTTT.